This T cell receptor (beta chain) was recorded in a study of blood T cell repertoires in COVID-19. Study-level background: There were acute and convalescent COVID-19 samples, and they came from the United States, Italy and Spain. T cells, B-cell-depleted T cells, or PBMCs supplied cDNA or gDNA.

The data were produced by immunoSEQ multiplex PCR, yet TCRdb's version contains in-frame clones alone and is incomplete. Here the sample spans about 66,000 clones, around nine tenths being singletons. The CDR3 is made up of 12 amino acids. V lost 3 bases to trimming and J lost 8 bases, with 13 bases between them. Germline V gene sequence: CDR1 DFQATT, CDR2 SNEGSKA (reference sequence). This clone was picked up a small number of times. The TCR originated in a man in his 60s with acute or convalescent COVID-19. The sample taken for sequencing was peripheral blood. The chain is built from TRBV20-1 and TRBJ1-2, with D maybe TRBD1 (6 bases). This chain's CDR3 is CSASGQGNGYTF. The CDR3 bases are TGCAGTGCTAGTGGTCAGGGGAACGGCTACACCTTC.